The 27 T cell receptor beta chains below were found in one sample sequenced in a study of siplizumab effects on memory and regulatory T cells. The data were produced by immunoSEQ multiplex PCR, yet TCRdb's version contains in-frame clones alone and is incomplete. Seen here are 70,000 or so clones, about 89% observed once, and the top ten hold around 28%. The specimen was CD8+ T cells sorted from blood. These TCRs come from a human donor in good health.

The gene calls are TRBV19 and TRBJ1-2; possibly TRBD1 for D (5 bases). This CDR3 has 12 residues. CDR1 and CDR2 from the germline V gene are LNHDA and SQIVND (reference sequence). With 0 bases removed from V and 8 bases from J, the gap between germline ends came to 7 bases. The CDR3 sequence: CASSIDGDGYTF. CDR3 in DNA: TGTGCCAGTAGTATAGATGGGGACGGCTACACCTTC.

The genes are TRBV7-6 and TRBJ2-7; D perhaps matches TRBD2 (5 bases). The CDR3 is 13 residues long. CDR1 is SGHVS and CDR2 is FNYEAQ in the germline V gene. V was clipped by 6 bases and J by 4 bases, with 13 bases between them. CDR3 residues: CASRFQLGYEQYF. The DNA of the CDR3 is TGTGCCAGCAGATTTCAACTAGGTTACGAGCAGTACTTC.

This clone was detected only once. The chain combines TRBV11-2 with TRBJ2-7; TRBD2 might be the D (6 bases). V lost 4 bases and J lost 7, with 8 bases in between. This CDR3 is built from 11 residues. Germline CDR1 is SGHAT and CDR2 is FQNNGV. The CDR3 sequence: CASSYRGEQYF. CDR3 sequence (DNA): TGTGCCAGCAGCTACCGGGGGGAGCAGTACTTC.

This chain connects TRBV5-4 to TRBJ1-2, with 7 bases identical to TRBD1. Germline lookup yields CDR1 SGHNT and CDR2 YYREEE (reference sequence). V shed 1 base and J 7 bases; nucleotides not matched to a gene: 4. The CDR3 loop spans 13 amino acids. The CDR3 is CASSLTGAPGYTF. The DNA for the CDR3 is TGTGCCAGCAGCTTGACAGGGGCTCCTGGCTACACCTTC.

This rearrangement joins TRBV10-3 to TRBJ2-3; D may be TRBD1 (6 bases). The germline V gene encodes CDR1 ENHRY and CDR2 SYGVKD. This CDR3 is built from 16 residues. The germline V and J ends were trimmed by 2 bases and 3 bases, with 15 bases remaining between them. DNA for the CDR3: TGTGCCATCAGTGAGAGGGACAATTCCCTGACAGATACGCAGTATTTT. Translation: CAISERDNSLTDTQYF.

This chain uses TRBV29-1 with TRBJ2-7; perhaps TRBD2 as D (5 bases). The germline V and J ends were trimmed by 8 bases and 2 bases, with 25 bases remaining between them. The CDR3 spans 16 residues. CDR1 is SQVTM, CDR2 ANQGSEA, per germline. Here the CDR3 DNA reads TGCAGCTATGAATACTTCGGACTCAGTGGGGCCTACGAGCAGTACTTC. Its translation is CSYEYFGLSGAYEQYF.

The CDR3 DNA reads TGTGCCAGCAGCCCGCCGGGACTAGTAGGGGAGACCCAGTACTTC. This gives the protein CASSPPGLVGETQYF. The chain employs TRBV7-2 and TRBJ2-5; TRBD2 aligns across 8 bases. V was pared by 5 bases and J by 5 bases, with 10 bases of the junction left unmatched. Germline values: CDR1 SGHTA, CDR2 FQGNSA. This CDR3 region has 15 residues.

This rearrangement joins TRBV4-1 to TRBJ2-5; 8 bases match TRBD1. V lost 2 bases, J lost 5 bases, and 4 bases stayed unmatched. Germline CDR1 reads MGHRA; CDR2 reads YSYEKL. CDR3 length equals 14 residues. This CDR3 reads CASSQPGQGETQYF. Here the CDR3 DNA reads TGCGCCAGCAGCCAACCCGGACAGGGTGAGACCCAGTACTTC.

The chain joins TRBV6-6 to TRBJ2-7; 7 bases fit TRBD2. Looked up from germline, CDR1 is MNHNY and CDR2 is SVGAGI (reference sequence). V dropped 4 bases and J dropped 5; count of bases not matched to a gene: 2. CDR3 length: 12 amino acids. The CDR3 DNA reads TGTGCCAGCAGTTTGGGGGGGGACGAGCAGTACTTC. Translating it yields CASSLGGDEQYF.

This CDR3 reads CASAPGPNTGELFF. CDR3 bases: TGTGCCAGCGCCCCGGGCCCGAACACCGGGGAGCTGTTTTTT. The chain links TRBV11-3 to TRBJ2-2; no clear D. V lost 8 bases to trimming and J lost 0 bases, with 10 bases between them. Germline lookup yields CDR1 SGHNT and CDR2 YENEEA. This CDR3 has 14 residues.

This chain connects TRBV2 to TRBJ2-3, with D tentatively TRBD1 (6 bases). The CDR3 is 14 amino acids. The germline gives CDR1 SNHLY, CDR2 FYNNEI. Trimming removed 4 bases from V and 0 bases from J, with 8 bases in between. CDR3 residues: CASSGGPSTDTQYF. For the CDR3, the DNA is TGTGCCAGCAGTGGGGGGCCGAGCACAGATACGCAGTATTTT.

This chain connects TRBV4-2 to TRBJ2-3, with 9 bases matching TRBD2. Germline V lookup: CDR1 LGHNA, CDR2 YNFKEQ. The CDR3 extends over 17 amino acids. Trimming at V came to 0 bases and at J to 2 bases, leaving 6 bases not matched to a gene. The DNA for the CDR3 is TGTGCCAGCAGCCAAGAACCTAGCGGGAATCCCACAGATACGCAGTATTTT. Translation: CASSQEPSGNPTDTQYF.

The V call is TRBV6-5, the J call TRBJ2-2; either TRBD1 or TRBD2 may fit D (6 bases each). Trimming removed 7 bases at V and 8 bases at J, with 14 bases between. The CDR3 loop spans 13 amino acids. Germline lookup yields CDR1 MNHEY and CDR2 SVGAGI. The CDR3 nucleotides are TGTGCCAGCAACGGGGGCGGGCATGGGGAGCTGTTTTTT. It specifies CASNGGGHGELFF.

J is TRBJ2-1 and V is TRBV5-4; D is undetermined. V was trimmed by 0 bases and J by 3 bases, leaving 7 bases between them. From germline, CDR1 is SGHNT and CDR2 YYREEE (reference sequence). The CDR3 contains 14 residues. CDR3 in DNA: TGTGCCAGCAGCTTGGTGGCAGACTACAATGAGCAGTTCTTC. It yields the protein CASSLVADYNEQFF. Full variable domain (remainder filled in from reference TRBV5-4 and TRBJ2-1): ETGVTQSPTHLIKTRGQQVTLRCSSQSGHNTVSWYQQALGQGPQFIFQYYREEENGRGNFPPRFSGLQFPNYSSELNVNALELDDSALYLCASSLVADYNEQFFGPGTRLTVL.

The chain employs TRBV7-9 and TRBJ2-5; a possible D gene is TRBD1 (5 bases). This CDR3 spans 14 amino acids. Germline V gives CDR1 SEHNR, CDR2 FQNEAQ (reference sequence). Trimming removed 3 bases from V and 5 bases from J, with 13 bases in between. The chain's CDR3 is CASSFPKGQETQYF. CDR3 nucleotides: TGTGCCAGCAGCTTCCCGAAGGGGCAGGAGACCCAGTACTTC.

The V call is TRBV27, the J call TRBJ1-5, with no clear D. CDR1 is MNHEY, CDR2 SMNVEV, per germline (reference sequence). V was pared by 6 bases and J by 2 bases, with 11 bases between. The CDR3 contains 14 residues. CDR3 DNA sequence: TGTGCCAGCAGACCGTTGGTAGGCAATCAGCCCCAGCATTTT. It yields the protein CASRPLVGNQPQHF.

The chain employs TRBV5-1 and TRBJ2-3; 9 positions match TRBD2. CDR1 is SGHRS and CDR2 is YFSETQ in the germline V gene. The junction had 9 bases not matched to a gene; V was cut back by 5 bases and J by 5 bases. This CDR3 comprises 15 residues. CDR3 sequence reads: CASSPNAGGQDTQYF. DNA for the CDR3: TGCGCCAGCAGTCCTAACGCGGGAGGGCAAGATACGCAGTATTTT.

The rearrangement joins TRBV27 to TRBJ2-7; D not resolved. Germline V gene data show CDR1 as MNHEY and CDR2 as SMNVEV (reference sequence). This CDR3 spans 14 amino acids. The V and J ends lost 3 bases and 0 bases respectively, with 9 bases between them. The CDR3 nucleotides read TGTGCCAGCAGTTTTGGCGGAATCTCCTACGAGCAGTACTTC. Translation gives CASSFGGISYEQYF.

This chain uses TRBV13 with TRBJ2-2, with 9 bases identical to TRBD2. Trimming cost V 4 bases and J 6 bases; bases outside gene matches: 6. Germline CDR1 reads PRHDT; CDR2 reads FYEKMQ (reference sequence). The CDR3 runs 15 residues. This chain's CDR3 is CASSSSGKAPGELFF. The CDR3 DNA reads as TGTGCCAGCAGCTCTAGCGGGAAAGCCCCCGGGGAGCTGTTTTTT.

The chain joins TRBV27 to TRBJ1-6; D not certain. Germline loops: CDR1 MNHEY, CDR2 SMNVEV (reference sequence). The CDR3 is made up of 14 amino acids. The V end lost 7 bases, the J end lost 3 bases, and 10 bases lay between the germline ends. Here the CDR3 DNA reads TGTGCCAGCACTCCGAATTTCTATAATTCACCCCTCCACTTT. Translated, it gives CASTPNFYNSPLHF.

The chain recombines TRBV19 with TRBJ2-2; D is unresolved. Trimming stripped 6 bases from V and 4 bases from J, with 9 bases between. The CDR3 covers 13 residues. Germline CDR1 reads LNHDA; CDR2 reads SQIVND (reference sequence). Here the CDR3 reads CASRDWITGELFF. The CDR3 DNA follows: TGTGCCAGTAGGGATTGGATCACCGGGGAGCTGTTTTTT.

The J gene is TRBJ2-7, the V gene TRBV5-4, with D perhaps matching TRBD1 or TRBD2 (5 bases each). V lost 4 bases and J lost 5, with 16 bases in between. The length of the CDR3 is 14 residues. The germline V gene encodes CDR1 SGHNT and CDR2 YYREEE (reference sequence). CDR3 DNA: TGTGCCAGCAGCGCAGGGTCGGGGATAGACGAGCAGTACTTC. Encoded protein: CASSAGSGIDEQYF.

The rearrangement links TRBV11-2 to TRBJ2-1, with D maybe TRBD1 (6 bases). Germline V gene lookup returns CDR1 SGHAT and CDR2 FQNNGV. V shed 0 bases and J shed 6 bases, with 12 bases lying between them. The CDR3 covers 15 residues. The chain's CDR3 is CASSLEQGPGNEQFF. Written as DNA, the CDR3 is TGTGCCAGCAGCTTAGAACAGGGTCCGGGCAATGAGCAGTTCTTC. Looking up the rest from reference TRBV11-2 and TRBJ2-1 gives the full variable domain: EAGVAQSPRYKIIEKRQSVAFWCNPISGHATLYWYQQILGQGPKLLIQFQNNGVVDDSQLPKDRFSAERLKGVDSTLKIQPAKLEDSAVYLCASSLEQGPGNEQFFGPGTRLTVL.

V is TRBV19 and J is TRBJ2-1, with TRBD2 matching 11 bases. Trimming removed 6 bases from V and 7 bases from J; junction bases left unmatched: 8. Germline V gene lookup returns CDR1 LNHDA and CDR2 SQIVND (reference sequence). The CDR3 length is 15 residues. Written as DNA, the CDR3 is TGTGCCAGTAGGGGGATGACTAGCGGGATTAATGAGCAGTTCTTC. It yields the protein CASRGMTSGINEQFF.

The chain couples TRBV11-2 to TRBJ2-7, with D perhaps matching TRBD1 (5 bases). Between the trimmed V and J ends, which lost 1 base and 2 bases, there was a span of 12 bases. CDR1 and CDR2 (germline): SGHAT, FQNNGV. The length of the CDR3 is 15 residues. CDR3 coding DNA: TGTGCCAGCAGCTTAGGTCGGACACCAGCCTACGAGCAGTACTTC. Translated, it gives CASSLGRTPAYEQYF.

The J gene is TRBJ2-7, the V gene TRBV6-5; 12 nucleotides line up with TRBD2. The trim removed 4 bases at V and 3 bases at J, leaving 7 bases unmatched. Per germline, CDR1 MNHEY and CDR2 SVGAGI. The length of the CDR3 is 16 residues. As DNA, the CDR3 is TGTGCCAGCAGTTCCGGACTAGCGGGAAACTACTACGAGCAGTACTTC. Translating it yields CASSSGLAGNYYEQYF.

The chain uses TRBV7-8 and TRBJ1-5; 9 bases are shared with TRBD1. Germline CDR1 and CDR2: SGHVS and FQNEAQ. The ends lost 5 bases at V and 0 bases at J; junction bases unmatched: 5. The CDR3 has 16 residues. CDR3 sequence: CASSLQGAFSNQPQHF. The CDR3 DNA follows: TGTGCCAGCAGCCTACAGGGGGCTTTTAGCAATCAGCCCCAGCATTTT.